The next 4 T cell receptor beta chains were all read from a single sample in a study of beta chain features in type 1 diabetes. Study-wide findings and caveats: Type 1 diabetes patients showed a moderate but significant shortening of TCRB CDR3s in all four CD4+ subsets.

These receptors are not linked to any known antigen. Expressed TCRB transcripts got sequenced, as all isolated RNA was reverse transcribed. Some clones are missing from TCRdb's copy, which holds only in-frame ones; the method was immunoSEQ multiplex PCR. The sample consists of over 100,000 clones, around 15% of them appearing once. The sequenced sample consisted of central memory CD4+ T cells from blood. The receptors derive from a man aged 25 to 40 with type 1 diabetes.

There are a few counts of this clone. The junction does not match germline at one end; this may be a read error. V gene TRBV12-5 combines with J gene TRBJ2-7; maybe TRBD1 (6 bases). The CDR3 extends over 13 amino acids. Looked up from germline, CDR1 is LGHNT and CDR2 is FRNRAP. CDR3 sequence: CASAMDLGQLLHF. In DNA form, the CDR3 reads TGTGCTAGTGCCATGGACCTGGGACAACTGCTACACTTC. Drawing the rest from reference TRBV12-5 and TRBJ2-7, the complete variable domain is DARVTQTPRHKVTEMGQEVTMRCQPILGHNTVFWYRQTMMQGLELLAYFRNRAPLDDSGMPKDRFSAEMPDATLATLKIQPSEPRDSAVYFCASAMDLGQLLHFGPGTRLTVT.

Concerning this clone: The sample carries other DNA sequences with the same CDR3. The chain is built from TRBV30 and TRBJ1-3; a weak D match, TRBD1 (5 bases). Germline CDR1 GTSNPN, CDR2 SVGIG (reference sequence). V was clipped by 3 bases and J by 4 bases, with 7 bases between them. This CDR3 spans 12 amino acids. The CDR3 loop reads CAWSSGGNTIYF. CDR3 sequence (DNA): TGTGCCTGGAGCTCAGGGGGAAACACCATATATTTT.

This clone showed up just a few times. Here the CDR3 DNA reads TGTGCCAGCAGCTTAAGTTACAGGGGTAATCAGCCCCAGCATTTT. The encoded protein is CASSLSYRGNQPQHF. The chain joins TRBV7-2 to TRBJ1-5, with 7 bases that match TRBD1. The CDR3 covers 15 residues. Germline V gene lookup returns CDR1 SGHTA and CDR2 FQGNSA. V was clipped by 2 bases and J by 4 bases; unmatched bases: 5.

The chain links TRBV29-1 to TRBJ1-3; TRBD1 might be the D (5 bases). This CDR3 region has 15 residues. Germline CDR1 reads SQVTM; CDR2 reads ANQGSEA. Trimming cost V 0 bases and J 3 bases, with 12 bases left between them. CDR3 DNA: TGCAGCGTTGAAGACAGGGCGGGAAATGGAAACACCATATATTTT. Amino acids: CSVEDRAGNGNTIYF.